Listed here is a single T cell receptor (beta chain). Its antigen is unidentified. These data originate in a study of shared clonotypes between healthy human individuals. Study-wide context: Donor ages ranged 18 to 49 years: a couple of women, a few men. Three plates were used per donor for CD4 naive, three for CD4 memory, two for CD8 naive and one for CD8 memory. Points from the study as a whole: Clonotypes shared by all four sorted-subset donors had higher generation probabilities than non-shared clonotypes.

CDR1 MNHEY and CDR2 SVGAGI come from the germline V gene. With 4 bases clipped from V and 0 bases from J, the junction kept 6 bases outside the gene matches. The CDR3 has 15 amino acids. In the original analysis: Junction-only immunoSEQ sequences carried no quality scores, so filtering differed. Assay used: immunoSEQ multiplex PCR; TCRdb lists only in-frame clones, some missing. The D gene and trimming were derived from the DNA, and the V and J assignments and clone size from that table. The data show under 85,000 clones, about 64% seen once. The sequencing input was memory CD8+ T cells sorted from blood. Indicated subset: CD45RO+ cells pooled with CCR7-negative TemRA cells. The receptor's source is a man aged 25-45 years in good health. The rearrangement joins TRBV6-5 to TRBJ2-7, with 7 nucleotides matching TRBD1. The CDR3 reads CASSSTGDSSYEQYF. DNA of the CDR3: TGTGCCAGCAGTTCCACAGGGGATAGCTCCTACGAGCAGTACTTC.